This T cell receptor (beta chain) comes out of a study of CD8+ T cells in alopecia areata. Study as a whole: Administration of oral tofacitinib to treated patients was at 5 to 10 mg twice daily.

General study findings and limits: In scalp, tofacitinib significantly decreased clonality and expanded CD8+ clones among the top 100. Clonality was higher in lesional than normal scalp, especially in alopecia totalis/universalis.

Sequencing used cDNA as its template, made by extracting RNA and reverse transcribing it. Sequencing used immunoSEQ multiplex PCR; TCRdb keeps in-frame clones, though not all of them. The sample has fewer than 250,000 clones; less than 65% are singletons. The sample's treatment: oral pan-JAK inhibitor, 5-10 mg twice daily. V was cut by 1 base and J by 5 bases, with 14 bases left in between. The CDR3 extends over 15 amino acids. Germline CDR1 reads LNHNV; CDR2 reads YYDKDF (reference sequence). As regards this clone: Its cognate antigen is unknown.

This TCR was sampled from a human donor with alopecia areata. This material consisted of CD4+ T cells sorted from blood, taken at week 24, from a patient treated with tofacitinib. The rearrangement uses TRBV15 and TRBJ1-1; D not certain. CDR3 DNA: TGTGCCACCAGCAGAGTGGGAGGATTGGGTACTGAAGCTTTCTTT. Its protein product is CATSRVGGLGTEAFF.